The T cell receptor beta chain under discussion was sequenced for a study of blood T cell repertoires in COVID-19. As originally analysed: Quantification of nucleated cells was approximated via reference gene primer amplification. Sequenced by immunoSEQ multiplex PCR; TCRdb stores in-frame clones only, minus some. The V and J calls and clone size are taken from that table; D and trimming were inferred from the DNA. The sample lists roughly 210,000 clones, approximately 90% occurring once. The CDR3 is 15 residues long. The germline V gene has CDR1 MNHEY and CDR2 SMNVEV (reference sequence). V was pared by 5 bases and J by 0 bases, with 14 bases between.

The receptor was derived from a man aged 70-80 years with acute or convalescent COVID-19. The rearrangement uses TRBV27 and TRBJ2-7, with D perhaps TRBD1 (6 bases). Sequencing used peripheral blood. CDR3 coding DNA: TGTGCCAGCAGTAGGCCCAGGGGCAGCTCCTACGAGCAGTACTTC. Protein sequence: CASSRPRGSSYEQYF.